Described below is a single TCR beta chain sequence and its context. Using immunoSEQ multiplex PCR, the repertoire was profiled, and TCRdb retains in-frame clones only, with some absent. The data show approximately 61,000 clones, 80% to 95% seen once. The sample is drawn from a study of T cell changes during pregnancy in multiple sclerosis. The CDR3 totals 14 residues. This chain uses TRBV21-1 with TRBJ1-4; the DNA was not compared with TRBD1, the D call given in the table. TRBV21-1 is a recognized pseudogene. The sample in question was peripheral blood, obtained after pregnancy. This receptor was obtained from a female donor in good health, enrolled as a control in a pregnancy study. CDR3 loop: CASSEGTGRRKTVF. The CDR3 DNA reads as TGTGCCAGCAGCGAAGGGACAGGGAGACGAAAAACTGTTTTT.